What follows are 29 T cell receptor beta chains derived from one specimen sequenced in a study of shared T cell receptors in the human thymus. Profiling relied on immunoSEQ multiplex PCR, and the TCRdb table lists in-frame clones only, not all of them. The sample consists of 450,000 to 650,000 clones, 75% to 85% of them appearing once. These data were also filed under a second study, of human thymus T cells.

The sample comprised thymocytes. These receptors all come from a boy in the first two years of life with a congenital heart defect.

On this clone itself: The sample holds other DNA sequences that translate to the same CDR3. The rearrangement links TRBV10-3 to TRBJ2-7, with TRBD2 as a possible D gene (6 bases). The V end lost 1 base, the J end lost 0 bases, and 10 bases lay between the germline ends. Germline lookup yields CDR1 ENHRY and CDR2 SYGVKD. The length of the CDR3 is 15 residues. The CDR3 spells CAISELADSSYEQYF. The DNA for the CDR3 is TGTGCCATCAGTGAGTTAGCGGATAGCTCCTACGAGCAGTACTTC.

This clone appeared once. In DNA form, the CDR3 reads TGTGCCAGCAGTGACGGGGGGACTAGCAGAAAAGGTTACAATGAGCAGTTCTTC. Amino acid sequence: CASSDGGTSRKGYNEQFF. The chain carries TRBV6-4 and TRBJ2-1, with 9 bases aligning to TRBD2. The CDR3 length is 18 residues. The germline V gene has CDR1 MRHNA and CDR2 SNTAGT. V lost 2 bases and J lost 4; bases outside the gene matches: 12.

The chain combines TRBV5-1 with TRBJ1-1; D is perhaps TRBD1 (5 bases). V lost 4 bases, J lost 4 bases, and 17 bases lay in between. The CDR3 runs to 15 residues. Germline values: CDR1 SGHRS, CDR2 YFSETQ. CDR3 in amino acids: CASSQADTLFTEAFF. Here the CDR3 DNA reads TGCGCCAGCAGCCAGGCGGACACGTTATTCACTGAAGCTTTCTTT.

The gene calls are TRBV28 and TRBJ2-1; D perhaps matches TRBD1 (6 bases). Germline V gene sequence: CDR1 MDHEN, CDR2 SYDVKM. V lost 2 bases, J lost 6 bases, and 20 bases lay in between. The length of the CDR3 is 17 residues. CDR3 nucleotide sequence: TGTGCCAGCAGTTTAAAGCCCCTGGGGCAGGGGAGCAATGAGCAGTTCTTC. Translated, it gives CASSLKPLGQGSNEQFF. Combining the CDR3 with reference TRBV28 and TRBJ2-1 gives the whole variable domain DVKVTQSSRYLVKRTGEKVFLECVQDMDHENMFWYRQDPGLGLRLIYFSYDVKMKEKGDIPEGYSVSREKKERFSLILESASTNQTSMYLCASSLKPLGQGSNEQFFGPGTRLTVL.

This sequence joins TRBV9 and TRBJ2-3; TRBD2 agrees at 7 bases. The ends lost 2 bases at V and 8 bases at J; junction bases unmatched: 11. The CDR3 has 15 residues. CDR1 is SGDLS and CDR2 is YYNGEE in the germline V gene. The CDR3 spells CASSVGDYLTFTQYF. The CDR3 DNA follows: TGTGCCAGCAGCGTGGGGGACTATCTGACTTTTACGCAGTATTTT.

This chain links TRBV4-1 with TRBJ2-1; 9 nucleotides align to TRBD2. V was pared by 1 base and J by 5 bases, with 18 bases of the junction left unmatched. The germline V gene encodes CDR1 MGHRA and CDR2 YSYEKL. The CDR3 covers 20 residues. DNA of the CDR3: TGCGCCAGCAGCCAAGGAGGGCATAGCGGGAGATTTGGTTGGGACAATGAGCAGTTCTTC. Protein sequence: CASSQGGHSGRFGWDNEQFF.

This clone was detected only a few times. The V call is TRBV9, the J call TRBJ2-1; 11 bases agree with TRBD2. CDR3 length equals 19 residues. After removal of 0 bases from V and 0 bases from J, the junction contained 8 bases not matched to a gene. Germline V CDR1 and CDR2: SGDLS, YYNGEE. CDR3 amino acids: CASSVGLAGRPPSYNEQFF. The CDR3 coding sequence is TGTGCCAGCAGCGTAGGACTAGCGGGGAGACCCCCCTCCTACAATGAGCAGTTCTTC.

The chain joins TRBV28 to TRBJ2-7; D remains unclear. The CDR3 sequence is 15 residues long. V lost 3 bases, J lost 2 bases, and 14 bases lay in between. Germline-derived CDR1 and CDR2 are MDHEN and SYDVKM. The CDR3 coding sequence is TGTGCCAGCAGTTTCCAGGCGCAGCAGACCTACGAGCAGTACTTC. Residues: CASSFQAQQTYEQYF. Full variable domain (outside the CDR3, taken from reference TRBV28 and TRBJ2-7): DVKVTQSSRYLVKRTGEKVFLECVQDMDHENMFWYRQDPGLGLRLIYFSYDVKMKEKGDIPEGYSVSREKKERFSLILESASTNQTSMYLCASSFQAQQTYEQYFGPGTRLTVT.

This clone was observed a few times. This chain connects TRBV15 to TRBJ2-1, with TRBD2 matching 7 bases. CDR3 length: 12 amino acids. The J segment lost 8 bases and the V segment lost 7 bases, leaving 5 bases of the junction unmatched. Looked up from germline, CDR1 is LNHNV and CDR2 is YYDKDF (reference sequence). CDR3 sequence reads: CATKRGSHEQFF. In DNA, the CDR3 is TGTGCCACCAAGCGCGGGAGCCATGAGCAGTTCTTC.

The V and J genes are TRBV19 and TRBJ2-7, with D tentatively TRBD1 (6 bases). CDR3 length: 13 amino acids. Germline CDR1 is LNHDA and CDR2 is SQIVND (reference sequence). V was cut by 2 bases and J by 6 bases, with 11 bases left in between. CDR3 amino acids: CASSITEGGEQYF. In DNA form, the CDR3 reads TGTGCCAGTAGTATAACCGAAGGGGGCGAGCAGTACTTC.

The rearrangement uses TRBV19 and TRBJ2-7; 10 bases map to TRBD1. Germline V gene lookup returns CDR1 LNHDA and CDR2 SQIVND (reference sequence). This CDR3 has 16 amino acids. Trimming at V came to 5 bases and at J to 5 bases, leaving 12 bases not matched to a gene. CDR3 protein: CASSPETGGKHDEQYF. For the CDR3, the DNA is TGTGCCAGTAGTCCGGAGACAGGGGGCAAACATGACGAGCAGTACTTC.

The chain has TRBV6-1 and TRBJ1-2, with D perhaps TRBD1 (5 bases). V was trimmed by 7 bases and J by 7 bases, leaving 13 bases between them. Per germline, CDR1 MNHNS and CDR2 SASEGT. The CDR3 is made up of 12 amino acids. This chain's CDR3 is CASNRQGLGYTF. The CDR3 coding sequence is TGTGCCAGCAACCGCCAGGGTCTTGGCTACACCTTC.

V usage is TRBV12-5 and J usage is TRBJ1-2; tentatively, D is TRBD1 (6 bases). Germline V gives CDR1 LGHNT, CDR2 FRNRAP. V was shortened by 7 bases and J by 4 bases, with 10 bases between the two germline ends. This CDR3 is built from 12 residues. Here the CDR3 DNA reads TGTGCTAGTGTTGAGGGGGTCTATGGCTACACCTTC. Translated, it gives CASVEGVYGYTF.

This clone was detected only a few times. CDR3 protein: CATSRSPTSGRTMPNEQFF. The CDR3 nucleotides are TGTGCCACCAGCAGATCCCCGACTAGCGGAAGAACAATGCCCAATGAGCAGTTCTTC. The chain uses TRBV15 and TRBJ2-1, with 9 bases that match TRBD2. Germline V gives CDR1 LNHNV, CDR2 YYDKDF (reference sequence). The CDR3 totals 19 residues. The J segment lost 6 bases and the V segment lost 2 bases, leaving 17 bases of the junction unmatched. Looking up the rest from reference TRBV15 and TRBJ2-1 gives the full variable domain: DAMVIQNPRYQVTQFGKPVTLSCSQTLNHNVMYWYQQKSSQAPKLLFHYYDKDFNNEADTPDNFQSRRPNTSFCFLDIRSPGLGDTAMYLCATSRSPTSGRTMPNEQFFGPGTRLTVL.

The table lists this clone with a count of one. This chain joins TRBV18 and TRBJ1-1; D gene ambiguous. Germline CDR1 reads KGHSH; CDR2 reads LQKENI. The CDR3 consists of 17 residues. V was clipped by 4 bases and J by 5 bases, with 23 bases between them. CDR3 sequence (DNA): TGTGCCAGCTCACTAGTAAAAATCAAAGTATATTCAACTGAAGCTTTCTTT. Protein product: CASSLVKIKVYSTEAFF.

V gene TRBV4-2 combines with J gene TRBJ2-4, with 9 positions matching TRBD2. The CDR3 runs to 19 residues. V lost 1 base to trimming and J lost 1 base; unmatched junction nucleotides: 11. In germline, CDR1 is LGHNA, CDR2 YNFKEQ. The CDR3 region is CASSQVGGRAFLAKNIQYF. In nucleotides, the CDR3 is TGTGCCAGCAGCCAAGTGGGCGGGAGGGCCTTTTTGGCCAAAAACATTCAGTACTTC.

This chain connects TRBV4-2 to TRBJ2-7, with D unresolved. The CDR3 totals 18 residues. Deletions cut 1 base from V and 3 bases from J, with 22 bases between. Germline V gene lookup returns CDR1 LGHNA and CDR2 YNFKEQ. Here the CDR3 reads CASSQVMAWCPRSYEQYF. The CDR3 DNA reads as TGTGCCAGCAGCCAAGTGATGGCTTGGTGTCCCCGGAGCTACGAGCAGTACTTC.

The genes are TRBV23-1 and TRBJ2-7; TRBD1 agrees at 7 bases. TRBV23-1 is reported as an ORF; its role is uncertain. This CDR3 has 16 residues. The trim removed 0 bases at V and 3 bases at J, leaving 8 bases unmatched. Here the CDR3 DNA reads TGCGCCAGCAGTCAATCCAAGGACAGGACCAACTACGAGCAGTACTTC. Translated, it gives CASSQSKDRTNYEQYF.

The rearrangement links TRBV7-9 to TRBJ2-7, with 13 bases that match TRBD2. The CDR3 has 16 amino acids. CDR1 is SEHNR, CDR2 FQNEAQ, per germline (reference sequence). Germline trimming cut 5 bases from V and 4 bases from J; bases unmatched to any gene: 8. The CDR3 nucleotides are TGTGCCAGCAGCCCGACTAGCGGGAGGCTAGGATACGAGCAGTACTTC. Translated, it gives CASSPTSGRLGYEQYF.

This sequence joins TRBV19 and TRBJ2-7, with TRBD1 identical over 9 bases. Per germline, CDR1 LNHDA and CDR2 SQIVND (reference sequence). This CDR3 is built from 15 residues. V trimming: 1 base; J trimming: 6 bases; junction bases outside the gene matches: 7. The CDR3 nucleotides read TGTGCCAGTAGTATAGCCCGACAGGGGGTGGGCGAGCAGTACTTC. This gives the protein CASSIARQGVGEQYF.

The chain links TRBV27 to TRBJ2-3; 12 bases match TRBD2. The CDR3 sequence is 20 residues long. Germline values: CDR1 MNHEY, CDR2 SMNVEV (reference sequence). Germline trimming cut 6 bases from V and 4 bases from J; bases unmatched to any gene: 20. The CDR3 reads CASSQPGGSRLAGASDTQYF. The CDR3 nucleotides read TGTGCCAGCAGCCAGCCGGGGGGGTCCCGACTAGCGGGAGCGTCAGATACGCAGTATTTT.

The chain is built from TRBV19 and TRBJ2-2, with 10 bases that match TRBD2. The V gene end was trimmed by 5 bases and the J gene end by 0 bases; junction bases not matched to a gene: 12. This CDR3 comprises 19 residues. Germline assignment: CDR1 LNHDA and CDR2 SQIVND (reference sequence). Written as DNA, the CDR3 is TGTGCCAGTAGTTTTTCCCGAGCGGGAGGGCGGGCGAACACCGGGGAGCTGTTTTTT. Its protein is CASSFSRAGGRANTGELFF.

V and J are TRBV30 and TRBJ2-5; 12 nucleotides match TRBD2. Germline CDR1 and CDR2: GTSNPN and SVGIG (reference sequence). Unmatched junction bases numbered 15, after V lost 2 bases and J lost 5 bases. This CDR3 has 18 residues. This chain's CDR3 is CAWSSTPRLAGEVETQYF. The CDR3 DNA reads TGTGCCTGGAGTTCAACACCTCGACTAGCGGGAGAGGTGGAGACCCAGTACTTC.

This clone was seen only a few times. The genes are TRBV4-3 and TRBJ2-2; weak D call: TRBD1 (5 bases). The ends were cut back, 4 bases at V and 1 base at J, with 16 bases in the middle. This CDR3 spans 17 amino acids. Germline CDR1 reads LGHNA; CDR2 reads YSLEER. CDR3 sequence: CASSPSRVVRNTGELFF. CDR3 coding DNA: TGCGCCAGCAGCCCATCCAGGGTTGTTCGGAACACCGGGGAGCTGTTTTTT.

CDR3 DNA: TGTGCCAGCAGCTTAAGCTTTGAGCGGTTCTCCTACAATGAGCAGTTCTTC. Translated: CASSLSFERFSYNEQFF. The J gene is TRBJ2-1, the V gene TRBV7-9; tentatively, D is TRBD2 (5 bases). This CDR3 has 17 residues. V shed 2 bases and J shed 0 bases, with 14 bases lying between them. CDR1 is SEHNR, CDR2 FQNEAQ, per germline (reference sequence).

For the CDR3, the DNA is TGTGCCTGGAGTAGGTGGGAGAGGGCAGATACGCAGTATTTT. It codes for CAWSRWERADTQYF. The genes are TRBV30 and TRBJ2-3; weak D call: TRBD2 (5 bases). The V gene's germline CDR1 is GTSNPN and CDR2 SVGIG (reference sequence). V lost 2 bases and J lost 4, with 13 bases in between. The CDR3 is made up of 14 amino acids.

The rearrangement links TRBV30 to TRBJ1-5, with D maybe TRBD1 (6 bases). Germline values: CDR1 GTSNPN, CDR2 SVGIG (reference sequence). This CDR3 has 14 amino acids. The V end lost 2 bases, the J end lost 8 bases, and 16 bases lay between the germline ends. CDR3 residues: CAWSSTWGLKPQHF. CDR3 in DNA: TGTGCCTGGAGTTCGACTTGGGGGCTGAAGCCCCAGCATTTT. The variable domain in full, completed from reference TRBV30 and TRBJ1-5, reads SQTIHQWPATLVQPVGSPLSLECTVEGTSNPNLYWYRQAAGRGLQLLFYSVGIGQISSEVPQNLSASRPQDRQFILSSKKLLLSDSGFYLCAWSSTWGLKPQHFGDGTRLSIL.

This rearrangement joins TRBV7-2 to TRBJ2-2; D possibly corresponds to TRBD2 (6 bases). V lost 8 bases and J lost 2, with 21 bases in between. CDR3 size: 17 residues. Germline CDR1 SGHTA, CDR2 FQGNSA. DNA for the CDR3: TGTGCCAGCGAACCTCTGATGGGTAGCGGAAACACCGGGGAGCTGTTTTTT. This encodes CASEPLMGSGNTGELFF. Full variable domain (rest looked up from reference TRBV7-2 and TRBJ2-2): GAGVSQSPSNKVTEKGKDVELRCDPISGHTALYWYRQSLGQGLEFLIYFQGNSAPDKSGLPSDRFSAERTGGSVSTLTIQRTQQEDSAVYLCASEPLMGSGNTGELFFGEGSRLTVL.

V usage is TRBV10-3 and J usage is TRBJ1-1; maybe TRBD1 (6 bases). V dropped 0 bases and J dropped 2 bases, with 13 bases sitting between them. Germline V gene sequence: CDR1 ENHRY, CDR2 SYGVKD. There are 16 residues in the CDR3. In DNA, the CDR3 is TGTGCCATCAGTGAGTCGGTGACAGGACCCAACACTGAAGCTTTCTTT. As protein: CAISESVTGPNTEAFF.